The sequence of this TCR beta chain was determined in a study of blood T cell repertoires in COVID-19 (dated by TCRdb to the early 2020s). Turning to the overall study: Samples from collaborators originated in the United States, Italy and Spain and spanned both the acute and convalescent phases of COVID-19. The prospective study material was composed of cDNA or gDNA derived from T cells, B-cell-depleted T cells, or PBMCs. Deeply sampled blood TCRbeta repertoires from subjects exposed to, actively infected with, or recovered from COVID-19 were included in the dataset. The repertoires were made available in a free public database intended to serve as a resource for research on the immune response to SARS-CoV-2. The samples were drawn from the first 160 participants of the ongoing ImmuneRACE study and from 1,254 subjects provided by 6 global collaborators. The sample metadata nearly always contained a de-identified subject ID, COVID-19 status, age in years and sex. Where available, HLA class I and class II types were obtained from metadata supplied by the sample provider rather than from assay-based typing.

Remarks on this clone: Its antigen remains undetermined. No qualities accompany the bases; no much larger clone lies one base away.

The germline V gene provides CDR1 SGHTA and CDR2 FQGTGA. The CDR3 starts with the cysteine, ends with the phenylalanine, and has 17 residues. Only the CDR3 portion is preserved as DNA: 51 bases, with reading frame beginning at the first base. The germline V and J ends show losses of 5 bases and 5 bases respectively, and no gene match explains 11 bases of the junction. TCRbeta CDR3 regions were amplified from genomic DNA using the immunoSEQ Assay, a bias-controlled multiplex PCR. As for how the authors treated the data: The number of nucleated cells in each sample was estimated by amplification of reference gene primers within the assay. To quantify the absolute abundance of each unique TCRbeta CDR3 rearrangement, sequence reads were collapsed and filtered. Productive Simpson clonality was computed per sample as the square root of Simpson's diversity index over productive rearrangements. In TCRdb, the immuneACCESS table is reduced to in-frame sequences with V and J assigned. These tables do not hold every clone; where another copy was compared, an unresolved V gene accounts for under half, and the others remain unexplained. That table is the source of V, J and clone size, and D and trimming were worked out from the DNA. This sample holds 270,000 or so clones; 84% were observed only once. In total, the top ten clones hold 8.6% of the sample.

Collaborating institutions collected whole blood in K2EDTA tubes following their own protocols. For TCRbeta analysis, collaborators shipped samples as frozen whole blood, isolated PBMCs, or DNA extracted from either of those sample types. Results and caveats for the whole study, not just this receptor: Clinical and demographic metadata were provided uncurated, with the amount varying by source and participant.

The clonotype comes from a human donor in a cohort sampled during active COVID-19. Sequencing used peripheral blood. This sequence uses TRBV7-3 and TRBJ2-1, and 11 junction bases match TRBD2. The DNA reads TGTGCCAGCAGCCGTTATAGCGGGAGGGCCTTGAACAATGAGCAGTTCTTC. This sequence encodes CASSRYSGRALNNEQFF.